This passage covers 24 T cell receptor beta chains from one sample sequenced in a study of tumor-infiltrating lymphocytes in primary liver carcinoma. Investigators took RNA and DNA out together from roughly 21-30 mg of unsorted bulk tissue. TCR beta cDNA came from approximately 0.55 ug total RNA, primed with a constant-region primer. Libraries for TCR beta were built through three nested multiplex PCR rounds, which together made up a slightly modified ARM-PCR procedure. TRBV1-TRBV30 forward primers and a C-beta reverse primer were used in the first two PCR rounds, which each ran for around 10 cycles. TCRdb used MiXCR to reprocess the multiplex PCR reads, holding one entry per CDR3 protein. The sample has about 99,000 distinct CDR3 sequences; approximately 71% are singletons. The sequenced material came from liver tumor tissue from sampling region 5. The subset is: tumor region T5, tumor centre. These receptors originate from a woman in her sixties with primary liver carcinoma and hepatitis B virus infection.

Worth noting for this clonotype: Relative to the germline gene, one junction end is altered; a read error may explain this. The chain combines TRBV11-2 with TRBJ2-1, with TRBD2 identical over 11 bases. CDR3 length: 17 residues. Germline V gene lookup returns CDR1 SGHAT and CDR2 FQNNGV. CDR3 loop: CASSLGLVAGGPNGQCF. CDR3 DNA sequence: TGTGCCAGCAGTTTAGGTCTGGTAGCGGGAGGGCCGAATGGGCAGTGCTTC.

V usage is TRBV11-2 and J usage is TRBJ2-1, with 9 bases fitting TRBD2. Looked up from germline, CDR1 is SGHAT and CDR2 is FQNNGV. The CDR3 runs 18 residues. V was pared by 3 bases and J by 11 bases, with 20 bases of the junction left unmatched. This CDR3 is CASSFLGTSPNSRNKQFF. In DNA, the CDR3 is TGTGCCAGCAGCTTCCTCGGGACTAGCCCTAATTCGCGGAATAAGCAGTTCTTC.

This sequence joins TRBV28 and TRBJ2-7; D is perhaps TRBD2 (6 bases). V was shortened by 5 bases and J by 4 bases, with 15 bases between the two germline ends. Germline V CDR1 and CDR2: MDHEN, SYDVKM. CDR3 length: 14 residues. The CDR3 protein is CASSDTGESYEQYF. The CDR3 DNA reads TGTGCCAGCAGTGATACGGGAGAGAGTTACGAGCAGTACTTC.

This clonotype was seen only a few times. This rearrangement joins TRBV24-1 to TRBJ2-2, with 9 nucleotides matching TRBD1. The V and J ends lost 3 bases and 6 bases, in that order; junction bases with no gene match: 7. Germline CDR1 KGHDR, CDR2 SFDVKD. This CDR3 spans 16 amino acids. In nucleotides, the CDR3 is TGTGCCACCAGTGATCCCCAGACAGGGGGGGCCGGGGAGCTGTTTTTT. It encodes CATSDPQTGGAGELFF.

Concerning this clonotype itself: A read error may explain this, as a much larger clone is one base away. The J gene is TRBJ1-4, the V gene TRBV7-9; a possible D gene is TRBD1 (6 bases). CDR3 size: 14 residues. Per germline, CDR1 SEHNR and CDR2 FQNEAQ (reference sequence). The ends were cut back, 3 bases at V and 8 bases at J, with 13 bases in the middle. CDR3 coding DNA: TGTGCCAGCAGCTTGGGGACATGGGCCGAAAAACTGTTTTTT. Its protein is CASSLGTWAEKLFF.

Points on this clonotype: The CDR3 carries no conserved terminal phenylalanine or tryptophan, so it likely arises from a read error. The CDR3 loop reads CASSPLYEQFL. The CDR3 DNA is TGTGCTAGCAGCCCCCTTTATGAGCAGTTCCTC. The V call is TRBV7-8, the J call TRBJ2-1; D gene ambiguous. This CDR3 has 11 residues. Germline CDR1 reads SGHVS; CDR2 reads FQNEAQ.

To note about this clonotype: Here the CDR3 omits its conserved ending phenylalanine or tryptophan, so a read error is the likely source. It is unclear where the CDR3 begins or ends on the DNA, so no DNA is shown, and the CDR3 is as TCRdb lists it. The chain is built from TRBV11-3 and TRBJ2-2; TRBD2 reflects the table's D call only, with no check against the DNA. The CDR3 comprises 13 residues, both ends counted. CDR1 SGHNT and CDR2 YENEEA come from the germline V gene. CDR3 loop: CATSARDTGELFS.

A note on this clonotype: The germline gene is not matched at one end of the junction; a read error may be the cause. The genes are TRBV10-1 and TRBJ2-1; D gene unclear. Germline V gene lookup returns CDR1 WNHNN and CDR2 SYGVQD (reference sequence). CDR3 length equals 15 residues. The DNA of the CDR3 is TGTGCCAGCAGCGTTCTTCAGTTACCCTACAATGAGCAGTTCTTC. Translating it yields CASSVLQLPYNEQFF.

Remarks on this clonotype: One end of the junction fails to match germline, which may point to a read error. The CDR3 loop is CASSLVVEGTETRYF. The CDR3 bases are TGTGCCAGCAGTTTGGTGGTAGAGGGAACGGAGACCCGGTACTTC. The genes are TRBV28 and TRBJ2-5, with D maybe TRBD2 (5 bases). The CDR3 is 15 residues long. Germline V gene lookup returns CDR1 MDHEN and CDR2 SYDVKM. The complete variable domain, with remaining parts taken from reference TRBV28 and TRBJ2-5, reads DVKVTQSSRYLVKRTGEKVFLECVQDMDHENMFWYRQDPGLGLRLIYFSYDVKMKEKGDIPEGYSVSREKKERFSLILESASTNQTSMYLCASSLVVEGTETRYFGPGTRLLVL.

Comment on this clonotype: A read error may produce the germline difference seen at one junction end. The chain joins TRBV11-1 to TRBJ2-6; TRBD1 aligns across 7 bases. The CDR3 is made up of 17 amino acids. Germline V lookup: CDR1 SGHAT, CDR2 FQDESV (reference sequence). The CDR3 is CAISPPTGSSGANVLTF. As DNA, the CDR3 is TGTGCCATCAGCCCCCCGACAGGGAGCTCTGGGGCTAACGTCCTGACTTTC.

The chain employs TRBV10-2 and TRBJ2-1; TRBD2 agrees at 7 bases. CDR3 length: 15 amino acids. Germline V gene lookup returns CDR1 WSHSY and CDR2 SAAADI. The CDR3 region has the DNA TGCGTCTGCAGTGAGTCGTCGAGCGGGAAGGGTGAGCAGTTCTTC. Protein sequence: CVCSESSSGKGEQFF.

Regarding this clonotype: A junction boundary mismatches the germline segment, possibly from a read error. This chain links TRBV20-1 with TRBJ2-5; unclear D gene. This CDR3 has 15 residues. CDR1 is DFQATT, CDR2 SNEGSKA, per germline (reference sequence). The CDR3 nucleotides are TGCAGTGCTAGCCACCCCGGACGTAACCAAGAGATCCAGTACTTC. It encodes CSASHPGRNQEIQYF.

The chain uses TRBV11-2 and TRBJ2-3, with TRBD2 as a possible D gene (6 bases). CDR1 is SGHAT, CDR2 FQNNGV, per germline. The CDR3 totals 17 residues. Trimming took off 0 bases at V and 0 bases at J, with 13 bases between the two ends. The DNA for the CDR3 is TGTGCCAGCAGCTTAGAATCTAGAGGGACTAGCACAGATACGCAGTATTTT. Protein: CASSLESRGTSTDTQYF. Full variable domain (rest looked up from reference TRBV11-2 and TRBJ2-3): EAGVAQSPRYKIIEKRQSVAFWCNPISGHATLYWYQQILGQGPKLLIQFQNNGVVDDSQLPKDRFSAERLKGVDSTLKIQPAKLEDSAVYLCASSLESRGTSTDTQYFGPGTRLTVL.

This clonotype was observed once. The junction departs from germline at one end; a sequencing error may be responsible. This chain joins TRBV29-1 and TRBJ2-2; D assignment may be TRBD1 or TRBD2 (5 bases each). In germline, CDR1 is SQVTM, CDR2 ANQGSEA. This CDR3 spans 13 amino acids. For the CDR3, the DNA is TGTAGGGTCACGGGGCACTCGGGCGGAGAGCTGTTTTTT. This translates into CRVTGHSGGELFF.

Notes on this clonotype: A much larger clone differs from this one at a single base, so this may be a read error. The chain couples TRBV6-5 to TRBJ1-1; the D is unclear. V was cut by 4 bases and J by 0 bases, with 12 bases left in between. The CDR3 has 15 amino acids. CDR1 and CDR2 from the germline V gene are MNHEY and SVGAGI. This CDR3 is CASSFRVEVNTEAFF. Written as DNA, the CDR3 is TGTGCCAGCAGTTTTAGGGTTGAGGTGAACACTGAAGCTTTCTTT.

With regard to this clonotype: One end of the junction fails to match germline, which may point to a read error. The chain recombines TRBV5-6 with TRBJ1-1; TRBD1 is a possible D gene (5 bases). The CDR3 contains 14 residues. CDR1 and CDR2 (germline): SGHDT, YYEEEE. DNA for the CDR3: TGTACCAGCAGGCAGACAGAGGTGAACACTGAAGCTTTCTTT. Protein product: CTSRQTEVNTEAFF. The whole variable domain, filled in from reference TRBV5-6 and TRBJ1-1, reads DAGVTQSPTHLIKTRGQQVTLRCSPKSGHDTVSWYQQALGQGPQFIFQYYEEEERQRGNFPDRFSGHQFPNYSSELNVNALLLGDSALYLCTSRQTEVNTEAFFGQGTRLTVV.

The sample holds one count of this clonotype. This may arise from a read error, as a much more abundant clone is one base away. This chain links TRBV5-1 with TRBJ2-7; D gene ambiguous. The CDR3 is 14 residues long. CDR1 is SGHRS and CDR2 is YFSETQ in the germline V gene. The CDR3 DNA reads as TGCGCCAGCAGCTTGGTTGTGAGTTCCTACGAGCGGTACTTC. Residues: CASSLVVSSYERYF.

This clonotype was detected many times. The V call is TRBV6-4, the J call TRBJ2-3; D is possibly TRBD1 or TRBD2 (5 bases each). The CDR3 runs 15 residues. Germline-derived CDR1 and CDR2 are MRHNA and SNTAGT. The V end was cut by 0 bases, the J end by 1 base, with 8 bases between. CDR3 protein: CASSDSMGGTDTQYF. The CDR3 nucleotides read TGTGCCAGCAGTGACTCGATGGGGGGCACAGATACGCAGTATTTT.

Regarding this clonotype: At one end, the junction sequence differs from germline, possibly due to a read error. The chain is built from TRBV11-2 and TRBJ1-2; D is unresolved. CDR3 length: 17 residues. Germline CDR1 SGHAT, CDR2 FQNNGV. CDR3 nucleotides: TGTGTCAGCAGCTTAGATCCAATTAGGGCGCTGCGCTATGGCTACACCTTC. This sequence encodes CVSSLDPIRALRYGYTF.

A note on this clonotype: Without the conserved terminal phenylalanine or tryptophan, this CDR3 likely stems from a read error. The genes are TRBV6-6 and TRBJ1-2; D remains unclear. Looked up from germline, CDR1 is MNHNY and CDR2 is SVGAGI (reference sequence). V gave up 7 bases and J gave up 9 bases, with 15 bases separating them. The CDR3 spans 12 residues. The CDR3 loop reads CASTPYEESYTY. The CDR3 DNA is TGTGCCAGCACCCCGTACGAGGAAAGCTACACCTAC.

As regards this clonotype: One junction end does not reproduce the germline sequence, and a read error may be involved. The chain joins TRBV11-2 to TRBJ2-2, with D hard to call. Per germline, CDR1 SGHAT and CDR2 FQNNGV. The CDR3 spans 15 residues. As DNA, the CDR3 is TGTACCAGCACCCCTCCGCAAGGACCGGCCGGGGAGCTGTTTTTT. Amino acids: CTSTPPQGPAGELFF.

In the case of this clonotype: One end of the junction is discordant with germline, which a read error may explain. The chain couples TRBV6-5 to TRBJ2-3, with 11 nucleotides matching TRBD2. There are 14 residues in the CDR3. From germline, CDR1 is MNHEY and CDR2 SVGAGI. The CDR3 protein is CVSRASGRTDTQYF. In DNA, the CDR3 is TGTGTCAGCAGGGCTAGCGGGAGGACAGATACACAGTATTTT.

Comment on this clonotype: The junction departs from germline at one end; a sequencing error may be responsible. This chain uses TRBV5-4 with TRBJ2-2; 7 bases are shared with TRBD2. CDR1 is SGHNT and CDR2 is YYREEE in the germline V gene (reference sequence). The CDR3 length is 15 residues. In nucleotides, the CDR3 is TGTGCCAGCAGCTTTGCGGGGGTAAACACCGGGGAGCTGTTGTTT. It translates to CASSFAGVNTGELLF.

This clonotype was observed a few times. This could be a read error, since a much larger clone is one nucleotide away. The chain joins TRBV10-3 to TRBJ2-1; 7 nucleotides align to TRBD1. There are 15 residues in the CDR3. Trimming removed 7 bases from V and 5 bases from J; junction bases left unmatched: 11. The germline V gene has CDR1 ENHRY and CDR2 SYGVKD. The CDR3 region has the DNA TGTGCCATCAACCGACAGGGCGGTACAGACAATGAGCAGTTCTTC. This sequence encodes CAINRQGGTDNEQFF.